The entry that follows covers one T cell receptor (beta chain) sequence. Its antigen is unidentified. These data belong to a study of graft-versus-host responses after intestinal transplantation. Study summary: Recipients were all induced with anti-thymocyte globulin, then given tacrolimus and steroids for around 3 years.

The protocol was immunoSEQ multiplex PCR, while the TCRdb copy is restricted to in-frame clones and leaves out a portion. There are some 14,000 clones in the sample; approximately 87% occur only once, and around 6.3% lies in the top ten. With 1 base removed from V and 2 bases from J, the gap between germline ends came to 11 bases. The germline CDR1 and CDR2 sequences are SEHNR and FQNEAQ (reference sequence). This CDR3 region has 15 residues. Broader study findings: Analysis identified GvH clones in recipient marrow, with some appearing first in ileum or blood. Within the allografts of patients who had graft-donor T cell macrochimerism, graft-versus-host to host-versus-graft clonal ratios were high.

The origin of this receptor is a human patient who received an intestinal transplant, so some T cells may come from the graft donor. J is TRBJ1-1 and V is TRBV7-9; no clear D gene. Here the sequenced sample was bone marrow, taken about 120 days after intestinal transplantation. The CDR3 region has the DNA TGTGCCAGCAGCTTAGGTGGAACATATAACACTGAAGCTTTCTTT. As protein: CASSLGGTYNTEAFF.